A selection of T cell receptor beta chains follows, all from one sample in a study of cytomegalovirus exposure and HLA in healthy donors. Data came from immunoSEQ multiplex PCR; TCRdb stores just in-frame clones and leaves some out. The sample shows around 150,000 clones, about 80% of them seen only once. Sequencing input: PBMCs. Receptor source: a girl between 5 and 17 years old in good health and CMV-seropositive. CDR3s include the opening cysteine and the closing phenylalanine or tryptophan. A D gene is named only where the DNA matches it firmly. Size is stated for part of the rows, as once, few or many counts, or as a class when the clone is expanded.

j_call: TRBJ2-7; d_call: -; cdr3_length: 15; clone_size: -; v_call: TRBV9; cdr3_nt: TGTGCCAGCAGCGAAGGGGGGACTACCTCCTACGAGCAGTACTTC; cdr3_aa: CASSEGGTTSYEQYF
j_call: TRBJ1-2; d_call: -; cdr3_length: 15; clone_size: -; v_call: TRBV7-9; cdr3_nt: TGTGCCAGCAGCGCCCGGGGGGACACCAACTATGGCTACACCTTC; cdr3_aa: CASSARGDTNYGYTF
j_call: TRBJ2-7; d_call: TRBD2; cdr3_length: 15; clone_size: -; v_call: TRBV5-1; cdr3_nt: TGCGCCAGCAGCTTGGCCCCTAGCGGGAGCTACGGGCAGTACTTC; cdr3_aa: CASSLAPSGSYGQYF
j_call: TRBJ1-2; d_call: -; cdr3_length: 13; clone_size: -; v_call: TRBV28; cdr3_nt: TGTGCCAGCAGTCTAGACAGATGGTATGGCTACACCTTC; cdr3_aa: CASSLDRWYGYTF
j_call: TRBJ2-7; d_call: -; cdr3_length: 13; clone_size: -; v_call: TRBV7-2; cdr3_nt: TGTGCCGTGAGGGGGGGGAGCTCCTACGAGCAGTACTTC; cdr3_aa: CAVRGGSSYEQYF
j_call: TRBJ1-2; d_call: -; cdr3_length: 12; clone_size: -; v_call: TRBV5-6; cdr3_nt: TGTGCCAGCTGGAAATCTCGGGGGGGCTACACCTTC; cdr3_aa: CASWKSRGGYTF
j_call: TRBJ2-2; d_call: -; cdr3_length: 13; clone_size: -; v_call: TRBV7-3; cdr3_nt: TGTGCCAGCAGCTCCCCTCAAGCCCGGGAGCTGTTTTTT; cdr3_aa: CASSSPQARELFF
j_call: TRBJ1-1; d_call: -; cdr3_length: 16; clone_size: -; v_call: TRBV19; cdr3_nt: TGTGCCAGTATCCCCGATGCGGGGTTGGAGGGCACTGAAGCTTTCTTT; cdr3_aa: CASIPDAGLEGTEAFF
j_call: TRBJ1-1; d_call: -; cdr3_length: 15; clone_size: -; v_call: TRBV7-8; cdr3_nt: TGTGCCAGCAGCTCGGGCAGTGGGGCAGCCACTGAAGCTTTCTTT; cdr3_aa: CASSSGSGAATEAFF
j_call: TRBJ1-1; d_call: -; cdr3_length: 14; clone_size: -; v_call: TRBV4-1; cdr3_nt: TGCGCCAGCAGCCTCGGCGGCAGGGGACCTGAAGCTTTCTTT; cdr3_aa: CASSLGGRGPEAFF
j_call: TRBJ2-6; d_call: TRBD1; cdr3_length: 15; clone_size: few; v_call: TRBV28; cdr3_nt: TGTGCCAGCAGTGGGACAGTTCTTTGGGCCAACGTCCTGACTTTC; cdr3_aa: CASSGTVLWANVLTF
j_call: TRBJ2-1; d_call: -; cdr3_length: 14; clone_size: few; v_call: TRBV5-1; cdr3_nt: TGCGCCAGCAGCATCCGGGAGTTCTACAATGAGCAGTTCTTC; cdr3_aa: CASSIREFYNEQFF
j_call: TRBJ2-6; d_call: -; cdr3_length: 15; clone_size: once; v_call: TRBV9; cdr3_nt: TGTGCCAGCAGCGTAGCAGGCTCTGGGGCCAACGTCCTGACTTTC; cdr3_aa: CASSVAGSGANVLTF
j_call: TRBJ1-1; d_call: -; cdr3_length: 13; clone_size: -; v_call: TRBV18; cdr3_nt: TGTGCCAGCTCTCTCCAGGGGCCCTGGGAAGCTTTCTTT; cdr3_aa: CASSLQGPWEAFF
j_call: TRBJ1-2; d_call: TRBD1; cdr3_length: 14; clone_size: few; v_call: TRBV27; cdr3_nt: TGTGCCAGCAGTTTTACCGGGACAGATTCGGGCTACACCTTC; cdr3_aa: CASSFTGTDSGYTF
j_call: TRBJ1-2; d_call: -; cdr3_length: 14; clone_size: -; v_call: TRBV9; cdr3_nt: TGTGCCAGCAGCGCCGCGGGCAGGGGCTATGGCTACACCTTC; cdr3_aa: CASSAAGRGYGYTF
j_call: TRBJ1-2; d_call: -; cdr3_length: 17; clone_size: -; v_call: TRBV19; cdr3_nt: TGTGCCAGTCAACTGGGTTCAGCCTACACTGACTCCTATGGCTACACCTTC; cdr3_aa: CASQLGSAYTDSYGYTF
j_call: TRBJ2-2; d_call: TRBD2; cdr3_length: 17; clone_size: once; v_call: TRBV13; cdr3_nt: TGTGCCAGCAGCTCTACTAGCGGGAGGGCCGACACCGGGGAGCTGTTTTTT; cdr3_aa: CASSSTSGRADTGELFF
j_call: TRBJ1-4; d_call: TRBD1; cdr3_length: 15; clone_size: -; v_call: TRBV5-6; cdr3_nt: TGTGCCAGCAGCTTGGCTGTGAGACAGGGTGAAAAACTGTTTTTT; cdr3_aa: CASSLAVRQGEKLFF
j_call: TRBJ1-2; d_call: -; cdr3_length: 14; clone_size: once; v_call: TRBV27; cdr3_nt: TGTGCCAGCAGTAAAGCCGGGACATTCTATGGCTACACCTTC; cdr3_aa: CASSKAGTFYGYTF
j_call: TRBJ2-1; d_call: -; cdr3_length: 13; clone_size: -; v_call: TRBV28; cdr3_nt: TGTGCCTGTACAGGGTTTCCGGGGGGTGAGCAGTTCTTC; cdr3_aa: CACTGFPGGEQFF
j_call: TRBJ2-5; d_call: -; cdr3_length: 13; clone_size: -; v_call: TRBV7-9; cdr3_nt: TGTGCCAGCACCCCGGGTTTCTACGAGACCCAGTACTTC; cdr3_aa: CASTPGFYETQYF